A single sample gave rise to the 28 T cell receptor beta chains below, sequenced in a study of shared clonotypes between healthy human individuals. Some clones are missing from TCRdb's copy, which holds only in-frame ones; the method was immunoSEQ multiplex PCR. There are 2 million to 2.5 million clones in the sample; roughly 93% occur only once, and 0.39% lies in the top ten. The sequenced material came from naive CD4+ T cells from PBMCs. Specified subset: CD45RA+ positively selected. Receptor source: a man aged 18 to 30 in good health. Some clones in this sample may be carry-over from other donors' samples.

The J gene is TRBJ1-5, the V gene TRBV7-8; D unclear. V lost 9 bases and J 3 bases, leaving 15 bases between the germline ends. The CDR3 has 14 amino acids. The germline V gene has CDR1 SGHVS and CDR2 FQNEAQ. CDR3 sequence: CASTWTTTNQPQHF. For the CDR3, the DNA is TGTGCCAGTACTTGGACCACCACCAATCAGCCCCAGCATTTT.

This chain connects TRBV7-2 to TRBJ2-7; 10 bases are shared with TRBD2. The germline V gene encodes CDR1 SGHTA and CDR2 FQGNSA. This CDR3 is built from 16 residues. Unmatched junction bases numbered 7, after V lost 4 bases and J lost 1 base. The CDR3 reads CASSSSGAGGSYEQYF. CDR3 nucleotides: TGTGCCAGCAGCTCCTCCGGAGCGGGAGGGTCCTACGAGCAGTACTTC.

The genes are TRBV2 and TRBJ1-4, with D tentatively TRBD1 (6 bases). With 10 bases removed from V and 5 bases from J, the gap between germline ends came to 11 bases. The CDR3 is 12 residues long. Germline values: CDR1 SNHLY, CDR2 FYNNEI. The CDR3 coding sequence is TGTGCCACCGCGGGACAAAATGAAAAACTGTTTTTT. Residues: CATAGQNEKLFF.

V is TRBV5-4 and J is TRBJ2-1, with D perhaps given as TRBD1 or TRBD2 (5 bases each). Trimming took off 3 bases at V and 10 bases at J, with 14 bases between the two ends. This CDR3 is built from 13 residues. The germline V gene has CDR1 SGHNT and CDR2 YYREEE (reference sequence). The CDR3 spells CASSYYSGDEQFF. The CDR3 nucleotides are TGTGCCAGCAGCTACTACTCCGGGGACGAGCAGTTCTTC.

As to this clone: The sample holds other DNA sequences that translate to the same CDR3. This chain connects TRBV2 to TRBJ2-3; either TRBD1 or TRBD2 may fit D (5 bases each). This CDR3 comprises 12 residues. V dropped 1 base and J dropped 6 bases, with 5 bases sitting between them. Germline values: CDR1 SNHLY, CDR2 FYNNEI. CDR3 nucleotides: TGTGCCAGCAGTGAAGGGGGGGATACGCAGTATTTT. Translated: CASSEGGDTQYF.

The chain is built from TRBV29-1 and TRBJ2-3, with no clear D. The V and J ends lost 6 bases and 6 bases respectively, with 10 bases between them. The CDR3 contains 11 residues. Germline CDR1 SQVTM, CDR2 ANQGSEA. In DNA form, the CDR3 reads TGCAGCGTCCAAACCGGGGATACGCAGTATTTT. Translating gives CSVQTGDTQYF.

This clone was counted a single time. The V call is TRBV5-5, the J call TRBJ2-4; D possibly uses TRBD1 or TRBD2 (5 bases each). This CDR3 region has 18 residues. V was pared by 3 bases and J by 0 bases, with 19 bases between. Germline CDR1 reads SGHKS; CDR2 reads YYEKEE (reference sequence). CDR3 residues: CASSSDGTDELAKNIQYF. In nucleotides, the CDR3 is TGTGCCAGCAGCTCAGATGGGACGGATGAACTAGCCAAAAACATTCAGTACTTC.

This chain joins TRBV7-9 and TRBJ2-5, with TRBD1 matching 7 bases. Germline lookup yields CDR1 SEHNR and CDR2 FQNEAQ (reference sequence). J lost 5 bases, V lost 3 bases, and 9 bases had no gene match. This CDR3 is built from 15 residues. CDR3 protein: CASSFHQGVWETQYF. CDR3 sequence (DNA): TGTGCCAGCAGCTTCCACCAGGGGGTTTGGGAGACCCAGTACTTC.

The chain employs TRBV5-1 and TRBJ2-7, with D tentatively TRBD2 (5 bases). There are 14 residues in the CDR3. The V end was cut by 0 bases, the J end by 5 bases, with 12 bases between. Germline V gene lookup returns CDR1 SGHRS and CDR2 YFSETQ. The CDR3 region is CASSLDGSGNEQYF. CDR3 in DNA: TGCGCCAGCAGCTTGGATGGGAGTGGCAACGAGCAGTACTTC.

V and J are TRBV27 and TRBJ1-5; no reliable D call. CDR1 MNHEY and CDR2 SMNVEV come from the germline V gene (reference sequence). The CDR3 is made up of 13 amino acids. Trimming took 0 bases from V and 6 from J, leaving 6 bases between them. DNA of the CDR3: TGTGCCAGCAGTTTATCGATCGGTCAGCCCCAGCATTTT. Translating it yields CASSLSIGQPQHF.

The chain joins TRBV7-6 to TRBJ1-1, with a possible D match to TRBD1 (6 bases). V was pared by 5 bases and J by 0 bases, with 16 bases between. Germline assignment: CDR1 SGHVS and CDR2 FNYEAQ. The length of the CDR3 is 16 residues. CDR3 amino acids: CASSLGSRGVNTEAFF. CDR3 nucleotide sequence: TGTGCCAGCAGCCTGGGTTCCAGGGGCGTGAACACTGAAGCTTTCTTT.

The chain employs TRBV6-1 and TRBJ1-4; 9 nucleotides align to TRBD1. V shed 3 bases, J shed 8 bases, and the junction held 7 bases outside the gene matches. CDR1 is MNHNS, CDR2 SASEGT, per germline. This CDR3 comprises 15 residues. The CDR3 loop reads CASSEGTGRDEKLFF. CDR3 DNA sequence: TGTGCCAGCAGTGAGGGGACAGGGAGAGACGAAAAACTGTTTTTT.

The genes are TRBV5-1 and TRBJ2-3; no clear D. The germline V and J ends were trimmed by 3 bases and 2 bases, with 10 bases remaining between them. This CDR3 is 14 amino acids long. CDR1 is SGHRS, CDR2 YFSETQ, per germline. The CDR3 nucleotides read TGCGCCAGCAGCTCACGACTCCCCACAGATACGCAGTATTTT. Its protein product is CASSSRLPTDTQYF.

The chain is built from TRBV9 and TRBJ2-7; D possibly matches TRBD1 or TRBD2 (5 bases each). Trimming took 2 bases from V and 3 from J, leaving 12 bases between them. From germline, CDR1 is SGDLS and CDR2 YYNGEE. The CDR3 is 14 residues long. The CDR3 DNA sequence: TGTGCCAGCAGCGTGGGGGACGGGAACTACGAGCAGTACTTC. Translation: CASSVGDGNYEQYF.

The CDR3 DNA follows: TGTGCCAGCAGGCCCCCCGGAAGCTATGGCTACACCTTC. This translates into CASRPPGSYGYTF. The chain is built from TRBV28 and TRBJ1-2; the D is unclear. V lost 6 bases, J lost 4 bases, and 12 bases lay in between. Germline V gene data show CDR1 as MDHEN and CDR2 as SYDVKM. The CDR3 extends over 13 amino acids.

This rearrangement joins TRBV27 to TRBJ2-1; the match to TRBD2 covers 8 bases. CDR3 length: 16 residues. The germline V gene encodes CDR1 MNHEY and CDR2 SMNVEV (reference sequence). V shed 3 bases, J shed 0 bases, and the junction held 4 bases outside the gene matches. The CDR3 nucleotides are TGTGCCAGCAGTTTCGGGAGGGTACCCTCCTACAATGAGCAGTTCTTC. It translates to CASSFGRVPSYNEQFF.

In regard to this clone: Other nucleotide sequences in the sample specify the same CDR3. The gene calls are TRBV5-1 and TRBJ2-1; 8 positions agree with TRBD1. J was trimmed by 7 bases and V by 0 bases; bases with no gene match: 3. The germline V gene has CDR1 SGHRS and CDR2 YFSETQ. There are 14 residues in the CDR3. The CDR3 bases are TGCGCCAGCAGCTTGGGACAGGGGAGGAATGAGCAGTTCTTC. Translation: CASSLGQGRNEQFF.

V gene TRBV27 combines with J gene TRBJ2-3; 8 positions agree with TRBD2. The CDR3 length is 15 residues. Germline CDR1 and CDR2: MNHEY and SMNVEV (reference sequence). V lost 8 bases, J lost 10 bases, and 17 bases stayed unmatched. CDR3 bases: TGTGCCAGCGCCCCTGAAAGCGGGAGCGGTCTTCCGCAGTATTTT. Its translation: CASAPESGSGLPQYF.

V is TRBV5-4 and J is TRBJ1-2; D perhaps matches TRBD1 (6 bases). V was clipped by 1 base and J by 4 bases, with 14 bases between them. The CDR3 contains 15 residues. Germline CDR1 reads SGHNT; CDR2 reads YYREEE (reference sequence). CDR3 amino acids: CASSLRGGHGYGYTF. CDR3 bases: TGTGCCAGCAGCTTGCGAGGGGGACACGGCTATGGCTACACCTTC.

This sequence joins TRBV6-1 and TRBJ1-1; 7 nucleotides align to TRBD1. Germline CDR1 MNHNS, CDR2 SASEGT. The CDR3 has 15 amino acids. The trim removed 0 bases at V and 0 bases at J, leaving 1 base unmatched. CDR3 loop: CASSEAGTVNTEAFF. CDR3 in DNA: TGTGCCAGCAGTGAAGCGGGGACAGTGAACACTGAAGCTTTCTTT.

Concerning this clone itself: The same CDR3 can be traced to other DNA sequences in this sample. CDR3: CASSLFTQETQYF. The CDR3 DNA reads TGTGCCAGCAGTTTATTTACGCAAGAGACCCAGTACTTC. The rearrangement joins TRBV28 to TRBJ2-5; D unresolved. With 1 base removed from V and 2 bases from J, the gap between germline ends came to 5 bases. The CDR3 has 13 residues. Germline CDR1 reads MDHEN; CDR2 reads SYDVKM.

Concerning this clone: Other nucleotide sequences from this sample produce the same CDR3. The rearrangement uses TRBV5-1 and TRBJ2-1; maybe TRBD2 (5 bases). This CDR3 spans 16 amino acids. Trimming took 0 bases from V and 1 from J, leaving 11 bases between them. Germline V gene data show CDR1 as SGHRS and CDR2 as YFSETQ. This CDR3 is CASSLGPSLSYNEQFF. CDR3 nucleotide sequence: TGCGCCAGCAGCTTGGGGCCTAGCCTTTCCTACAATGAGCAGTTCTTC.

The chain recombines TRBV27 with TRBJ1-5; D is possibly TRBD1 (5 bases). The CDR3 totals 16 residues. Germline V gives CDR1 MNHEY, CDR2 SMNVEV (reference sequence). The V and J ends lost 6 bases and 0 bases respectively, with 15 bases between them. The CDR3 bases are TGTGCCAGCAGCTCATCGGGGGGTCATAGCAATCAGCCCCAGCATTTT. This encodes CASSSSGGHSNQPQHF.

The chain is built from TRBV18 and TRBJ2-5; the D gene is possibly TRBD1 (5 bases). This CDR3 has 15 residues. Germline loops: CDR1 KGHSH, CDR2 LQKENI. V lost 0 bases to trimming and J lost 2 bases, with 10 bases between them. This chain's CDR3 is CASSPPSHRQETQYF. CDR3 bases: TGTGCCAGCTCACCACCGTCGCACAGGCAAGAGACCCAGTACTTC.

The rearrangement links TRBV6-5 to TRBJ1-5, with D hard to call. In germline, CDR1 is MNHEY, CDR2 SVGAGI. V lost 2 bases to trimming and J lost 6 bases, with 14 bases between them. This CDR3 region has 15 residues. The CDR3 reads CASSYPGSPGQPQHF. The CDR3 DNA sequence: TGTGCCAGCAGTTACCCTGGTTCCCCCGGTCAGCCCCAGCATTTT.

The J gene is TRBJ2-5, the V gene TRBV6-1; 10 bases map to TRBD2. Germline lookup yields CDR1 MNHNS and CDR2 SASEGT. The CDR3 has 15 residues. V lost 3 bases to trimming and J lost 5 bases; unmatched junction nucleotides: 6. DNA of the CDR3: TGTGCCAGCAGTGAGGGTAGCGGGAGGTGGGAGACCCAGTACTTC. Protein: CASSEGSGRWETQYF.

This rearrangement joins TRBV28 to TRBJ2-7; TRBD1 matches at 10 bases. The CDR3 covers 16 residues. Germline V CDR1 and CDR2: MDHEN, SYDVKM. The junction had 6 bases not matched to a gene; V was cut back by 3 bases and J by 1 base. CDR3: CASSLWDRGRSYEQYF. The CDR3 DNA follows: TGTGCCAGCAGTTTGTGGGACAGGGGAAGGTCCTACGAGCAGTACTTC.

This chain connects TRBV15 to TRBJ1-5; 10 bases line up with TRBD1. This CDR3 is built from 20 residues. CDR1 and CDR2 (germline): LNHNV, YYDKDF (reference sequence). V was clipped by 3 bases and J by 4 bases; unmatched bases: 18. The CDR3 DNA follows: TGTGCCACCAGCAGTGCCGGGACAGGGGACCTAGCGATATGGAATCAGCCCCAGCATTTT. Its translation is CATSSAGTGDLAIWNQPQHF. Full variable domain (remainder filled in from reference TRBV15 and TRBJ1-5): DAMVIQNPRYQVTQFGKPVTLSCSQTLNHNVMYWYQQKSSQAPKLLFHYYDKDFNNEADTPDNFQSRRPNTSFCFLDIRSPGLGDTAMYLCATSSAGTGDLAIWNQPQHFGDGTRLSIL.